Reported below is one T cell receptor beta chain. The target antigen is unknown. The entry originates in a study of CD8+ T cells in alopecia areata. About the research overall: Patients took tofacitinib for 6 to 18 months, followed by 6 drug-free months. Points from the study as a whole: Expanded CD8+ clones among the top 100, as well as scalp clonality, were significantly decreased by tofacitinib. Many expanded lesional clones persisted during tofacitinib (in both scalp and blood).

Isolated RNA was reverse transcribed into cDNA used as the sequencing template. The assay was immunoSEQ multiplex PCR, and TCRdb's table has in-frame clones only and misses some. Of 170,000 or so clones listed, roughly 61% are singletons. The CDR3 length is 15 residues. Trimming left V 7 bases short and J 5 bases short, with 17 bases between. The germline V gene has CDR1 MNHNS and CDR2 SASEGT. Specified treatment: oral pan-JAK inhibitor, 5-10 mg twice daily. PBMCs yielded sorted CD4+ and CD8+ T cells. The material sequenced was CD8+ T cells sorted from blood, taken at week 24, from a patient treated with tofacitinib. This sequence originates from a human donor with alopecia areata. The rearrangement links TRBV6-1 to TRBJ2-2, with a tentative D call TRBD2 (5 bases). The CDR3 DNA is TGTGCCAGCATACGAAGGCTCGAGCGGACCGGGGAGCTGTTTTTT. Residues: CASIRRLERTGELFF.